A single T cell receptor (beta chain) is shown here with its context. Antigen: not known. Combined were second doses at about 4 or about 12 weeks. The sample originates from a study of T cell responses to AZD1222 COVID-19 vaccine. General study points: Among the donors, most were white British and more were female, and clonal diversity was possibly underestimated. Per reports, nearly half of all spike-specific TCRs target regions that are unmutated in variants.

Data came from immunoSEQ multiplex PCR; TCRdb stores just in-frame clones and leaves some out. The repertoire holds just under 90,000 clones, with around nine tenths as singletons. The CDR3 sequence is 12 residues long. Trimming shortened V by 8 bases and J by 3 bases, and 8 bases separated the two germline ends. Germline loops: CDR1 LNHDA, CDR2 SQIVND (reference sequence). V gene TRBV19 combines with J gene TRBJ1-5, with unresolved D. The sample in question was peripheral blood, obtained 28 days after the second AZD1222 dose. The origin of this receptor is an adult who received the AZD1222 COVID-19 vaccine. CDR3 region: CASRALNQPQHF. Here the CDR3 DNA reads TGTGCCAGTCGAGCCCTCAATCAGCCCCAGCATTTT.